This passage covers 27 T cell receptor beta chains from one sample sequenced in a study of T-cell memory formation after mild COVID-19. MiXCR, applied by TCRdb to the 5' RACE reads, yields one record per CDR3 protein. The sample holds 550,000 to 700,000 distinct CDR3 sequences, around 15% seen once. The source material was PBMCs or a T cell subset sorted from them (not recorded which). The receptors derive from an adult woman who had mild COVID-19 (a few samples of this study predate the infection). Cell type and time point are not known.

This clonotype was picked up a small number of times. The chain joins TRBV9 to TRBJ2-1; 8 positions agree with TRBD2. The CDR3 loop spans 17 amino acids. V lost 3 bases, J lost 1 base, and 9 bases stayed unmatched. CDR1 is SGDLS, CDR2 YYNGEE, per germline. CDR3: CASSERGLDPSYNEQFF. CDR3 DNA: TGTGCCAGCAGCGAGCGGGGACTAGACCCGTCCTACAATGAGCAGTTCTTC.

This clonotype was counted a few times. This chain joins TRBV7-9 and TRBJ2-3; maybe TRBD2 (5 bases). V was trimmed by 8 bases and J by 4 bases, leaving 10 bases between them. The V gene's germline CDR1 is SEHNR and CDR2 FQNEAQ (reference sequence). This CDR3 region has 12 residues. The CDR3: CASEGNADTQYF. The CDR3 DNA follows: TGTGCCAGCGAGGGAAACGCAGATACGCAGTATTTT. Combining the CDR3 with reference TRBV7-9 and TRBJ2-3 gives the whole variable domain DTGVSQNPRHKITKRGQNVTFRCDPISEHNRLYWYRQTLGQGPEFLTYFQNEAQLEKSRLLSDRFSAERPKGSFSTLEIQRTEQGDSAMYLCASEGNADTQYFGPGTRLTVL.

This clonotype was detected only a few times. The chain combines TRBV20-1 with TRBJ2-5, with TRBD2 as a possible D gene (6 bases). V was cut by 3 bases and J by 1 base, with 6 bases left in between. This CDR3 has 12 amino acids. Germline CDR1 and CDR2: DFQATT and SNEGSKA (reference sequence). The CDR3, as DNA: TGCAGTGCTAGCGGGGGCCAAGAGACCCAGTACTTC. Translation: CSASGGQETQYF.

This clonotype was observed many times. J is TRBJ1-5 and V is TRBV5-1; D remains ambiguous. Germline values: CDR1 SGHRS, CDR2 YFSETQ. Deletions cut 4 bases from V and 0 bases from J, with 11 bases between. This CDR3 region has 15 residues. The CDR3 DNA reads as TGCGCCAGCAGCCATGGACCGGGTAGCAATCAGCCCCAGCATTTT. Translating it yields CASSHGPGSNQPQHF.

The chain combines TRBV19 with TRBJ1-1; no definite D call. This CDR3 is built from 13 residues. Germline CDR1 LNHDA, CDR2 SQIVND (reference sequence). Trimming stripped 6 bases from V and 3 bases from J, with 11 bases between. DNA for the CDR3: TGTGCCAGTAGCCCCAGGCAGTACACTGAAGCTTTCTTT. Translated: CASSPRQYTEAFF.

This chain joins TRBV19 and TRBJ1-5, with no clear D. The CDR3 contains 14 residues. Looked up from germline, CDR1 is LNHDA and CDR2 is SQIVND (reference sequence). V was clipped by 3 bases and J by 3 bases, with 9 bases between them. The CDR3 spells CASSMVIHNQPQHF. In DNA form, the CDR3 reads TGTGCCAGTAGTATGGTCATCCACAATCAGCCCCAGCATTTT.

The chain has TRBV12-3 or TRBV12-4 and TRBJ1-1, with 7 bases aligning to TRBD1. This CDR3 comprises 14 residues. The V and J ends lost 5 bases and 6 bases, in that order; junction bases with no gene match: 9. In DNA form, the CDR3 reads TGTGCCAGCAGTCGACAGGGAATCGTCGCTGAAGCTTTCTTT. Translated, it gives CASSRQGIVAEAFF.

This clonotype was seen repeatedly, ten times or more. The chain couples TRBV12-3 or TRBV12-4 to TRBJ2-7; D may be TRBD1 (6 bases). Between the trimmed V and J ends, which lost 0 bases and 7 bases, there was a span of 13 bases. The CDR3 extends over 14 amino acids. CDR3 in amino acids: CASSLADSPGEQYF. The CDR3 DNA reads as TGTGCCAGCAGTTTAGCGGACAGTCCGGGAGAGCAGTACTTC.

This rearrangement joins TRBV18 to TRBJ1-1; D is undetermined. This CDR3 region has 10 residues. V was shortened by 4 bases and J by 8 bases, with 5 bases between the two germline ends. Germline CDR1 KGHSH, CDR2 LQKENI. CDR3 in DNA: TGTGCCAGCTCACAGGAGGAAGCTTTCTTT. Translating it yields CASSQEEAFF. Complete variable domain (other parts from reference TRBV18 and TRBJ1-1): NAGVMQNPRHLVRRRGQEARLRCSPMKGHSHVYWYRQLPEEGLKFMVYLQKENIIDESGMPKERFSAEFPKEGPSILRIQQVVRGDSAAYFCASSQEEAFFGQGTRLTVV.

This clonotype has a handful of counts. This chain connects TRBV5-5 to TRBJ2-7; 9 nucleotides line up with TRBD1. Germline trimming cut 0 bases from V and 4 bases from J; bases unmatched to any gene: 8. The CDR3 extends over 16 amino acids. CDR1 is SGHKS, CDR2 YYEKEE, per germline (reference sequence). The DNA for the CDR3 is TGTGCCAGCAGCTTGGAGGCTAGACAGGGGGGTTACGAGCAGTACTTC. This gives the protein CASSLEARQGGYEQYF.

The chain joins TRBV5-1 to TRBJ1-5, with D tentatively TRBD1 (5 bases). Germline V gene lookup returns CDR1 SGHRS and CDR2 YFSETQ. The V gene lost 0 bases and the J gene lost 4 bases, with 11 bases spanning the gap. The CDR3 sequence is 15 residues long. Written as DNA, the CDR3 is TGCGCCAGCAGCTTGGTGCCAGGGCTGAATCAGCCCCAGCATTTT. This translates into CASSLVPGLNQPQHF. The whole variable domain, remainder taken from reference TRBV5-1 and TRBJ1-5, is KAGVTQTPRYLIKTRGQQVTLSCSPISGHRSVSWYQQTPGQGLQFLFEYFSETQRNKGNFPGRFSGRQFSNSRSEMNVSTLELGDSALYLCASSLVPGLNQPQHFGDGTRLSIL.

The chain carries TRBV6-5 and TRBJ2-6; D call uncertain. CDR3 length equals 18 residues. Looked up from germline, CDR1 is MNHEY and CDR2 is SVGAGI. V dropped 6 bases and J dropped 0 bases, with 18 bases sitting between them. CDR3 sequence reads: CASSYGRRSPSGANVLTF. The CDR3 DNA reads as TGTGCCAGCAGCTACGGACGACGATCGCCCTCTGGGGCCAACGTCCTGACTTTC.

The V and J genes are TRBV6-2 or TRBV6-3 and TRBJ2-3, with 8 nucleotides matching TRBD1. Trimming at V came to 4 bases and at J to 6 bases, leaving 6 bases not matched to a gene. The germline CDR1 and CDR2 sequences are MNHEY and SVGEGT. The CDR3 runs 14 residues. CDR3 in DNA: TGTGCCAGCAGTTTTCTCCAGGGGGCGGATACGCAGTATTTT. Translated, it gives CASSFLQGADTQYF.

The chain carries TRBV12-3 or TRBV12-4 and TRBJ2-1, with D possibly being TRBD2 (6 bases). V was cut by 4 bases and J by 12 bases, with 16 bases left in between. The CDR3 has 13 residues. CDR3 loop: CASSSGLRKVQFF. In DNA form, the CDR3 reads TGTGCCAGCAGTTCGGGACTGCGAAAGGTGCAGTTCTTC.

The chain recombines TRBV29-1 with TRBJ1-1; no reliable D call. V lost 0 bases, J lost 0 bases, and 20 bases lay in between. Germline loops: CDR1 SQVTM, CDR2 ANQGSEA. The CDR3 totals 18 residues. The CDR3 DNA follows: TGCAGCGTTGAAGATCCTTACGCAAGTTGGAAGTTGAACACTGAAGCTTTCTTT. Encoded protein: CSVEDPYASWKLNTEAFF. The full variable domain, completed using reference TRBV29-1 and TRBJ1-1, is SAVISQKPSRDICQRGTSLTIQCQVDSQVTMMFWYRQQPGQSLTLIATANQGSEATYESGFVIDKFPISRPNLTFSTLTVSNMSPEDSSIYLCSVEDPYASWKLNTEAFFGQGTRLTVV.

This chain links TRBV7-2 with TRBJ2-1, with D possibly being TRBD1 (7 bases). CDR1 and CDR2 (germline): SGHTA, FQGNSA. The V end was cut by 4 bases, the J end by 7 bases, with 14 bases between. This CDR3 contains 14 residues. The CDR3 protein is CASSSQGGLNEQFF. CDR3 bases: TGTGCCAGCAGCTCCCAGGGGGGCCTTAATGAGCAGTTCTTC.

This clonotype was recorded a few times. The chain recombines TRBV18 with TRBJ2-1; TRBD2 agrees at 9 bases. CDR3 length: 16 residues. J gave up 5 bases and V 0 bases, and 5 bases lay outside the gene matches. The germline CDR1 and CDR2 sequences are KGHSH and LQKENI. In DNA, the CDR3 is TGTGCCAGCTCACCACCCCTAGCGGGAACGCACAATGAGCAGTTCTTC. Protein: CASSPPLAGTHNEQFF. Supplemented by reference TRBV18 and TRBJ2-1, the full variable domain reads NAGVMQNPRHLVRRRGQEARLRCSPMKGHSHVYWYRQLPEEGLKFMVYLQKENIIDESGMPKERFSAEFPKEGPSILRIQQVVRGDSAAYFCASSPPLAGTHNEQFFGPGTRLTVL.

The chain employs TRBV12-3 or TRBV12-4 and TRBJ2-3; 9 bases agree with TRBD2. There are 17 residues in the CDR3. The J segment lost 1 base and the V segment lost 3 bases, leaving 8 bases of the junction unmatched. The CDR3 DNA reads TGTGCCAGCAGTTTCCGGGGTAGCGGGAGAGGCACAGATACGCAGTATTTT. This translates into CASSFRGSGRGTDTQYF.

The CDR3 region is CASSLDRHSGNTIYF. The CDR3 region has the DNA TGTGCCAGCAGCTTAGATCGTCATTCTGGAAACACCATATATTTT. The chain has TRBV11-2 and TRBJ1-3; no clear D gene. This CDR3 region has 15 residues. Per germline, CDR1 SGHAT and CDR2 FQNNGV. With 0 bases removed from V and 1 base from J, the gap between germline ends came to 7 bases. Supplemented by reference TRBV11-2 and TRBJ1-3, the full variable domain reads EAGVAQSPRYKIIEKRQSVAFWCNPISGHATLYWYQQILGQGPKLLIQFQNNGVVDDSQLPKDRFSAERLKGVDSTLKIQPAKLEDSAVYLCASSLDRHSGNTIYFGEGSWLTVV.

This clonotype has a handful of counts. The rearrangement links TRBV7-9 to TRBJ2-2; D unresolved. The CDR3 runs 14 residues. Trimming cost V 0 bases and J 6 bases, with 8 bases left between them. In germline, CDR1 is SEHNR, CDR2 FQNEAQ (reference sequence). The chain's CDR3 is CASSLARAAGELFF. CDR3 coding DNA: TGTGCCAGCAGCTTAGCGCGTGCGGCCGGGGAGCTGTTTTTT. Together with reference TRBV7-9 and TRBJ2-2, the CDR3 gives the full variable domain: DTGVSQNPRHKITKRGQNVTFRCDPISEHNRLYWYRQTLGQGPEFLTYFQNEAQLEKSRLLSDRFSAERPKGSFSTLEIQRTEQGDSAMYLCASSLARAAGELFFGEGSRLTVL.

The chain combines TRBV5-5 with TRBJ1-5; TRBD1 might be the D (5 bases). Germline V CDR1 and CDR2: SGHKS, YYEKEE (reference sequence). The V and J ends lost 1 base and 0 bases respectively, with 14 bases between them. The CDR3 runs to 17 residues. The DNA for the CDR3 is TGTGCCAGCAGCTTGTCGGGGGGTCCATATAGCAATCAGCCCCAGCATTTT. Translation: CASSLSGGPYSNQPQHF. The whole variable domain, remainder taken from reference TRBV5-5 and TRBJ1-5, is DAGVTQSPTHLIKTRGQQVTLRCSPISGHKSVSWYQQVLGQGPQFIFQYYEKEERGRGNFPDRFSARQFPNYSSELNVNALLLGDSALYLCASSLSGGPYSNQPQHFGDGTRLSIL.

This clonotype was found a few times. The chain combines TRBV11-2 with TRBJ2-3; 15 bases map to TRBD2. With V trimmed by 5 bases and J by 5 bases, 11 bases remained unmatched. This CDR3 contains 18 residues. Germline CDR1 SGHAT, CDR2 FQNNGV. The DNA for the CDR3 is TGTGCCAGCAGCCTAAGATGGACTAGCGGGAGGGTAGTAGATACGCAGTATTTT. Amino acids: CASSLRWTSGRVVDTQYF.

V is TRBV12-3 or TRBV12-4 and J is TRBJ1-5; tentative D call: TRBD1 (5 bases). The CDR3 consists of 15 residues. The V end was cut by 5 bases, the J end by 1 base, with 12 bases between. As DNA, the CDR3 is TGTGCCAGCAGTAGGGACGGAAAAAGCAATCAGCCCCAGCATTTT. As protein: CASSRDGKSNQPQHF.

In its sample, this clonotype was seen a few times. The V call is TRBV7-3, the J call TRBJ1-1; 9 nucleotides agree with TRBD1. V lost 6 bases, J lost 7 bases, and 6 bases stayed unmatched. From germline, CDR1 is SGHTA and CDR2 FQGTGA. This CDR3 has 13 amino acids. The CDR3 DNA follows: TGTGCCAGCAGTAATACGGGACAGGGTGAAGCTTTCTTT. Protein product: CASSNTGQGEAFF.

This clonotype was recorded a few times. The CDR3 DNA sequence: TGTGCCAGCAGCGCCGGACAACGCGGCTACACCTTC. It encodes CASSAGQRGYTF. V gene TRBV9 combines with J gene TRBJ1-2; maybe TRBD1 (5 bases). CDR1 SGDLS and CDR2 YYNGEE come from the germline V gene. This CDR3 has 12 residues. Trimming pared 3 bases from V and 8 bases from J, leaving 11 bases between.

CDR3 DNA sequence: TGCGCCAGCAGCTTGGGGCGGGACACCGGGGAGCTGTTTTTT. Amino acids: CASSLGRDTGELFF. The chain couples TRBV5-1 to TRBJ2-2; the D gene is possibly TRBD2 (5 bases). The CDR3 contains 14 residues. The V gene's germline CDR1 is SGHRS and CDR2 YFSETQ. Trimming removed 0 bases from V and 3 bases from J, with 6 bases in between. Based on the CDR3 plus reference TRBV5-1 and TRBJ2-2, the full variable domain is KAGVTQTPRYLIKTRGQQVTLSCSPISGHRSVSWYQQTPGQGLQFLFEYFSETQRNKGNFPGRFSGRQFSNSRSEMNVSTLELGDSALYLCASSLGRDTGELFFGEGSRLTVL.

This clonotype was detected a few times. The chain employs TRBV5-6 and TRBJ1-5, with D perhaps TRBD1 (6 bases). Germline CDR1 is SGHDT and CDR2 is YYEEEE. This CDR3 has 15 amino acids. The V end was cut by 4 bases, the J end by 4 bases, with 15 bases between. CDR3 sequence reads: CASSLAGQINQPQHF. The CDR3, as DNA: TGTGCCAGCAGCCTGGCGGGACAAATTAATCAGCCCCAGCATTTT.